This T cell receptor beta chain was found in a study of identical twins. Via MiXCR, TCRdb re-called the 5' RACE reads, giving one row per CDR3 protein. The profile shows 1.5 million to 2 million distinct CDR3 sequences, around 29% of them singletons. J gave up 4 bases and V 3 bases, and 13 bases lay outside the gene matches. This CDR3 spans 16 amino acids. The germline V gene encodes CDR1 SQVTM and CDR2 ANQGSEA. The sample was cord blood. The TCR originated in a newborn girl in good health. V and J are TRBV29-1 and TRBJ2-3; 7 positions agree with TRBD2. The CDR3 DNA sequence: TGCAGCGTTGATGGGCGGGAGAGCGGCACAGCAGATACGCAGTATTTT. As protein: CSVDGRESGTADTQYF.